The 26 T cell receptor beta chains given below trace back to one sample, sequenced in a study of T cell responses to AZD1222 COVID-19 vaccine. Some clones are missing from TCRdb's copy, which holds only in-frame ones; the method was immunoSEQ multiplex PCR. The table includes around 150,000 clones, about 93% detected once. This sample comprised peripheral blood, obtained on day 0 of AZD1222 vaccination. These receptors were obtained from an adult in good health.

The rearrangement uses TRBV4-2 and TRBJ2-2, with 8 bases matching TRBD2. Germline lookup yields CDR1 LGHNA and CDR2 YNFKEQ. Germline trimming cut 0 bases from V and 6 bases from J; bases unmatched to any gene: 6. The CDR3 is 16 residues long. CDR3 in DNA: TGTGCCAGCAGCCAAGATAAGGGACTAGGACCCGGGGAGCTGTTTTTT. Encoded protein: CASSQDKGLGPGELFF.

The chain carries TRBV3-1 (or the pseudogene TRBV3-2) and TRBJ1-2; possibly TRBD1 for D (6 bases). The germline V gene has CDR1 LGHDT and CDR2 YNNKEL (reference sequence). The CDR3 is made up of 15 amino acids. Trimming took 4 bases from V and 4 from J, leaving 16 bases between them. CDR3: CASSPHLEGGYGYTF. DNA for the CDR3: TGTGCCAGCAGCCCGCACCTTGAGGGGGGCTATGGCTACACCTTC.

The V and J genes are TRBV27 and TRBJ2-1; D gene uncertain. Between the trimmed V and J ends, which lost 3 bases and 0 bases, there was a span of 12 bases. The CDR3 runs 16 residues. Germline loops: CDR1 MNHEY, CDR2 SMNVEV (reference sequence). The CDR3 here is CASSFGGHSSYNEQFF. In DNA form, the CDR3 reads TGTGCCAGCAGTTTCGGTGGCCACAGCTCCTACAATGAGCAGTTCTTC.

Worth noting for this clone: Other DNA sequences in this specimen translate into the identical CDR3. The chain combines TRBV6-2 or TRBV6-3 with TRBJ1-2; the D gene is possibly TRBD1 (6 bases). CDR1 and CDR2 (germline): MNHEY, SVGEGT. The CDR3 spans 13 residues. Trimming took off 4 bases at V and 4 bases at J, with 10 bases between the two ends. CDR3 sequence reads: CASSLTGIYGYTF. The DNA of the CDR3 is TGTGCCAGCAGTTTAACAGGGATCTATGGCTACACCTTC.

The V gene is TRBV19, the J gene TRBJ2-1, with TRBD2 matching 10 bases. V trimming: 0 bases; J trimming: 6 bases; junction bases outside the gene matches: 14. This CDR3 region has 19 residues. CDR1 is LNHDA and CDR2 is SQIVND in the germline V gene (reference sequence). The CDR3 region has the DNA TGTGCCAGTAGTATAGACTGGACGGGTCCTTGGACTAGCGGCAATGAGCAGTTCTTC. It translates to CASSIDWTGPWTSGNEQFF.

This clone was observed once. The chain combines TRBV28 with TRBJ2-7, with 7 positions matching TRBD1. The CDR3 runs to 20 residues. The germline CDR1 and CDR2 sequences are MDHEN and SYDVKM. V gave up 4 bases and J gave up 3 bases; unmatched junction bases: 24. The CDR3 nucleotides are TGTGCCAGCAGTTCCCAATCTTTAACCTCCCCGGGACAGACCTTCTACGAGCAGTACGTC. Translating gives CASSSQSLTSPGQTFYEQYV.

This chain uses TRBV5-6 with TRBJ1-3; 7 bases fit TRBD1. This CDR3 is built from 17 residues. Losses at the gene ends were 0 bases for V and 4 bases for J; bases not matched to a gene: 10. Germline CDR1 and CDR2: SGHDT and YYEEEE. CDR3 nucleotide sequence: TGTGCCAGCAGCTTGGGCGGGACAGTCCCCCTAGGAAACACCATATATTTT. Its translation is CASSLGGTVPLGNTIYF.

The chain joins TRBV18 to TRBJ1-3; D gene ambiguous. Germline V gene data show CDR1 as KGHSH and CDR2 as LQKENI. Trimming cost V 3 bases and J 0 bases, with 18 bases left between them. This CDR3 is 18 amino acids long. The CDR3 loop reads CASSPRAAGDFSGNTIYF. CDR3 sequence (DNA): TGTGCCAGCTCACCGAGGGCGGCCGGCGATTTCTCTGGAAACACCATATATTTT.

The chain is built from TRBV6-5 and TRBJ2-3; D possibly matches TRBD1 or TRBD2 (5 bases each). Germline lookup yields CDR1 MNHEY and CDR2 SVGAGI. The CDR3 length is 14 residues. V was pared by 7 bases and J by 3 bases, with 14 bases between. Here the CDR3 reads CASKTGPSTDTQYF. The DNA of the CDR3 is TGTGCCAGCAAAACGGGACCGTCAACAGATACGCAGTATTTT.

The chain employs TRBV5-4 and TRBJ2-7; D assignment may be TRBD1 or TRBD2 (5 bases each). This CDR3 comprises 15 residues. The ends were cut back, 0 bases at V and 0 bases at J, with 10 bases in the middle. Germline lookup yields CDR1 SGHNT and CDR2 YYREEE (reference sequence). The CDR3 nucleotides are TGTGCCAGCAGCTTGGGGCCAGGGAGCTCCTACGAGCAGTACGTC. Its protein product is CASSLGPGSSYEQYV.

In its sample, this clone was seen a few times. The chain carries TRBV4-3 and TRBJ1-2; D gene ambiguous. CDR1 LGHNA and CDR2 YSLEER come from the germline V gene. The CDR3 contains 15 residues. V lost 1 base and J lost 9, with 18 bases in between. The CDR3 region is CASSQGGGSVPSYTF. DNA of the CDR3: TGCGCCAGCAGCCAAGGGGGAGGCTCAGTACCGAGCTACACCTTC.

The chain has TRBV7-9 and TRBJ2-3, with 7 bases identical to TRBD2. Germline V gene data show CDR1 as SEHNR and CDR2 as FQNEAQ (reference sequence). The CDR3 spans 15 residues. V lost 6 bases, J lost 2 bases, and 8 bases stayed unmatched. The CDR3 coding sequence is TGTGCCAGCAGTTCCAGCGGGACTAACACAGATACGCAGTATTTT. This encodes CASSSSGTNTDTQYF.

The CDR3 DNA sequence: TGTGCCAGCAGCTGGGTCCAGGGAAACACTGAAGCTTTCTTT. Protein sequence: CASSWVQGNTEAFF. The V gene is TRBV5-4, the J gene TRBJ1-1; weak D call: TRBD1 (5 bases). Trimming removed 3 bases at V and 2 bases at J, with 11 bases between. The germline V gene encodes CDR1 SGHNT and CDR2 YYREEE (reference sequence). The CDR3 sequence is 14 residues long.

The V gene is TRBV6-2 or TRBV6-3, the J gene TRBJ1-5, with D hard to call. This CDR3 contains 15 residues. Trimming pared 3 bases from V and 7 bases from J, leaving 16 bases between. Germline V gene lookup returns CDR1 MNHEY and CDR2 SVGEGT. CDR3 nucleotide sequence: TGTGCCAGCAGTTATGGGCAGAGCCCAAACCAGCCCCAGCATTTT. Translation gives CASSYGQSPNQPQHF.

This chain joins TRBV5-4 and TRBJ1-5, with D possibly matching TRBD1 (6 bases). With 2 bases removed from V and 9 bases from J, the gap between germline ends came to 9 bases. The CDR3 extends over 12 amino acids. CDR1 SGHNT and CDR2 YYREEE come from the germline V gene (reference sequence). The chain's CDR3 is CASSLGGGPQHF. CDR3 coding DNA: TGTGCCAGCAGCTTAGGGGGGGGGCCCCAGCATTTT.

V usage is TRBV2 and J usage is TRBJ2-1; D is uncertain. The germline CDR1 and CDR2 sequences are SNHLY and FYNNEI. The V end lost 3 bases, the J end lost 0 bases, and 9 bases lay between the germline ends. The CDR3 runs to 15 residues. This chain's CDR3 is CASSELQISYNEQFF. The CDR3, as DNA: TGTGCCAGCAGTGAGTTACAGATCTCCTACAATGAGCAGTTCTTC.

V and J are TRBV5-1 and TRBJ2-3; 12 bases are shared with TRBD2. Trimming removed 3 bases from V and 3 bases from J; junction bases left unmatched: 5. This CDR3 spans 16 amino acids. Per germline, CDR1 SGHRS and CDR2 YFSETQ. Here the CDR3 reads CASSYRTSGVTDTQYF. CDR3 nucleotides: TGCGCCAGCAGCTATAGGACTAGCGGGGTAACAGATACGCAGTATTTT.

The J gene is TRBJ2-2, the V gene TRBV6-5; 7 nucleotides align to TRBD1. V was pared by 2 bases and J by 6 bases, with 9 bases of the junction left unmatched. Germline V lookup: CDR1 MNHEY, CDR2 SVGAGI. CDR3 length: 16 amino acids. CDR3 DNA sequence: TGTGCCAGCAGTTACGATGGGGGACAGCCGGCCGGGGAGCTGTTTTTT. This sequence encodes CASSYDGGQPAGELFF.

The CDR3 DNA sequence: TGTGCCAGCAGCCAACGCGGGGGGCCGTCCTCCTACGAGCAGTACGTC. This codes for CASSQRGGPSSYEQYV. V is TRBV3-1 (or the pseudogene TRBV3-2) and J is TRBJ2-7; 8 bases align to TRBD2. The CDR3 runs 16 residues. CDR1 is LGHDT and CDR2 is YNNKEL in the germline V gene (reference sequence). The junction had 6 bases not matched to a gene; V was cut back by 2 bases and J by 0 bases.

The V call is TRBV7-8, the J call TRBJ1-2, with 7 bases lining up with TRBD1. The germline V gene has CDR1 SGHVS and CDR2 FQNEAQ. Trimming cost V 5 bases and J 7 bases; bases outside gene matches: 10. This CDR3 is built from 14 residues. The DNA of the CDR3 is TGTGCCAGCAGCGCCCAGGGGGGGCAGGGTGGCTACACCTTC. Its protein is CASSAQGGQGGYTF.

This clone has a single count. The chain couples TRBV19 to TRBJ1-3; D gene unclear. The length of the CDR3 is 15 residues. Per the germline V gene, CDR1 is LNHDA and CDR2 is SQIVND (reference sequence). V lost 5 bases and J lost 2, with 13 bases in between. CDR3 loop: CASSQVGFPGNTIYF. CDR3 sequence (DNA): TGTGCCAGTAGTCAGGTGGGATTTCCTGGAAACACCATATATTTT.

The chain carries TRBV5-1 and TRBJ2-5; the match to TRBD2 covers 7 bases. The CDR3 contains 16 residues. The V and J ends lost 0 bases and 5 bases, in that order; junction bases with no gene match: 10. Germline lookup yields CDR1 SGHRS and CDR2 YFSETQ. This CDR3 reads CASSLGLAGGAETQYF. The CDR3, as DNA: TGCGCCAGCAGCTTGGGACTAGCAGGTGGGGCGGAGACCCAGTACTTC.

This chain links TRBV19 with TRBJ2-5; possibly TRBD1 for D (6 bases). The CDR3 extends over 13 amino acids. Germline lookup yields CDR1 LNHDA and CDR2 SQIVND (reference sequence). V was cut by 5 bases and J by 4 bases, with 11 bases left in between. CDR3 region: CASSLQGPETQYF. CDR3 nucleotides: TGTGCCAGTAGTTTACAGGGCCCAGAGACCCAGTACTTC.

This chain joins TRBV4-2 and TRBJ1-6, with TRBD1 identical over 10 bases. The germline gives CDR1 LGHNA, CDR2 YNFKEQ. The CDR3 length is 16 residues. Trimming at V came to 3 bases and at J to 10 bases, leaving 9 bases not matched to a gene. CDR3: CASSQDLGQGVSPLHF. The CDR3, as DNA: TGTGCCAGCAGCCAGGACCTAGGACAGGGGGTGTCACCCCTCCACTTT.

This clone was seen a single time. The V and J genes are TRBV18 and TRBJ2-5; no firm D call. In germline, CDR1 is KGHSH, CDR2 LQKENI. The CDR3 sequence is 14 residues long. Trimming removed 6 bases from V and 5 bases from J, with 16 bases in between. CDR3 sequence: CASSTGTSWETQYF. Here the CDR3 DNA reads TGTGCCAGCTCTACCGGCACGTCCTGGGAGACCCAGTACTTC.

This clone was observed once. The rearrangement joins TRBV28 to TRBJ1-1, with D possibly TRBD1 on 5 matching bases. The germline CDR1 and CDR2 sequences are MDHEN and SYDVKM. This CDR3 region has 15 residues. Trimming took 2 bases from V and 5 from J, leaving 15 bases between them. The CDR3 spells CASSLGRVVGTEAFF. CDR3 sequence (DNA): TGTGCCAGCAGTTTAGGCAGGGTAGTGGGTACTGAAGCTTTCTTT.